Listed here are 32 T cell receptor beta chains from one sample, sequenced in a study of T cells in Graves' hyperthyroidism and ophthalmopathy. Researchers amplified the TCR beta CDR3 regions from RNA transcripts. During a first-round RT-PCR of the TCR CDR3, the HTBI primer set was used. One entry per CDR3 protein results from TCRdb running MiXCR on the multiplex PCR reads. The sample holds some 760,000 distinct CDR3 sequences, approximately 15% seen once. Input material: blood. The receptors shown here come from a woman aged 18 to 35 with Graves' hyperthyroidism.

The rearrangement uses TRBV6-2 or TRBV6-3 and TRBJ2-3; the D gene is possibly TRBD2 (5 bases). The CDR3 contains 14 residues. Germline CDR1 reads MNHEY; CDR2 reads SVGEGT. Trimming pared 2 bases from V and 7 bases from J, leaving 13 bases between. In nucleotides, the CDR3 is TGTGCCAGCAGTTACGAGAGAGCGGTCTATACGCAGTATTTT. This gives the protein CASSYERAVYTQYF.

The chain uses TRBV12-3 or TRBV12-4 and TRBJ2-2; D tentatively reads TRBD1 or TRBD2 (6 bases each). The CDR3 consists of 14 residues. Deletions cut 2 bases from V and 7 bases from J, with 11 bases between. DNA of the CDR3: TGTGCCAGCAGTTTAAGGGGGGACGGCGGGGAGCTGTTTTTT. Amino acid sequence: CASSLRGDGGELFF.

There are many counts of this clonotype. The gene calls are TRBV7-9 and TRBJ1-1, with D unclear. CDR3 length: 13 residues. Trimming took off 5 bases at V and 1 base at J, with 8 bases between the two ends. Germline V gene data show CDR1 as SEHNR and CDR2 as FQNEAQ (reference sequence). The CDR3 loop reads CASSPQPNTEAFF. In DNA, the CDR3 is TGTGCCAGCAGCCCCCAGCCGAACACTGAAGCTTTCTTT.

This clonotype has a handful of counts. The CDR3 bases are TGCAGTGCTAGACCTCAAAATGAGACTAGCGGGAGGGCCATCTCCTACAATGAGCAGTTCTTC. Translation gives CSARPQNETSGRAISYNEQFF. The chain is built from TRBV20-1 and TRBJ2-1, with 14 bases that match TRBD2. This CDR3 is built from 21 residues. V trimming: 2 bases; J trimming: 0 bases; junction bases outside the gene matches: 15. Germline V gene data show CDR1 as DFQATT and CDR2 as SNEGSKA (reference sequence).

The chain has TRBV19 and TRBJ2-1; D ambiguous. V was pared by 1 base and J by 6 bases, with 10 bases between. The CDR3 sequence is 14 residues long. Per the germline V gene, CDR1 is LNHDA and CDR2 is SQIVND (reference sequence). CDR3 sequence reads: CASSIALGGNEQFF. CDR3 DNA: TGTGCCAGTAGTATAGCACTTGGCGGCAATGAGCAGTTCTTC.

This clonotype was seen many times. The chain uses TRBV18 and TRBJ1-1; D gene unclear. V dropped 3 bases and J dropped 2 bases, with 7 bases sitting between them. The germline V gene has CDR1 KGHSH and CDR2 LQKENI. This CDR3 region has 13 residues. The CDR3 region is CASSPGSNTEAFF. CDR3 sequence (DNA): TGTGCCAGCTCACCTGGGAGTAACACTGAAGCTTTCTTT.

This clonotype was found a few times. V gene TRBV5-6 combines with J gene TRBJ1-4, with D perhaps matching TRBD1 (5 bases). The CDR3 totals 18 residues. Trimming left V 2 bases short and J 0 bases short, with 17 bases between. Germline CDR1 is SGHDT and CDR2 is YYEEEE. The CDR3 here is CASSFGRGGPSTNEKLFF. CDR3 nucleotides: TGTGCCAGCAGCTTCGGGAGGGGAGGCCCTTCAACTAATGAAAAACTGTTTTTT.

This clonotype has just a few counts. This chain joins TRBV13 and TRBJ2-3; perhaps TRBD2 as D (5 bases). Germline V gives CDR1 PRHDT, CDR2 FYEKMQ (reference sequence). V was clipped by 0 bases and J by 7 bases, with 8 bases between them. This CDR3 region has 13 residues. The CDR3 DNA reads TGTGCCAGCAGCTTAGGCGGGATAAATACGCAGTATTTT. Encoded protein: CASSLGGINTQYF.

This clonotype showed up many times. The chain links TRBV11-2 to TRBJ1-5; 7 bases line up with TRBD1. J gave up 4 bases and V 0 bases, and 3 bases lay outside the gene matches. CDR1 and CDR2 from the germline V gene are SGHAT and FQNNGV. The CDR3 totals 15 residues. CDR3 region: CASSLDRGRNQPQHF. In DNA, the CDR3 is TGTGCCAGCAGCTTAGATAGGGGGCGGAATCAGCCCCAGCATTTT.

This clonotype came up a few times. The genes are TRBV19 and TRBJ1-2; D unresolved. Trimming pared 3 bases from V and 4 bases from J, leaving 9 bases between. Germline lookup yields CDR1 LNHDA and CDR2 SQIVND (reference sequence). This CDR3 contains 13 residues. The CDR3 is CASSISVVYGYTF. CDR3 bases: TGTGCCAGTAGTATCTCAGTCGTCTATGGCTACACCTTC.

This clonotype was recorded at least ten times. The chain links TRBV6-2 or TRBV6-3 to TRBJ2-1; D is possibly TRBD1 (6 bases). The V end was cut by 7 bases, the J end by 0 bases, with 13 bases between. The germline V gene encodes CDR1 MNHEY and CDR2 SVGEGT. This CDR3 comprises 15 residues. DNA for the CDR3: TGTGCCAGCACCCAGGACAGCAGCTCCTACAATGAGCAGTTCTTC. It encodes CASTQDSSSYNEQFF.

A word on this clonotype: This may come from a read error, since a much larger clone is one base off. The V gene is TRBV28, the J gene TRBJ2-5; 13 bases match TRBD2. The CDR3 length is 13 residues. The germline CDR1 and CDR2 sequences are MDHEN and SYDVKM. The trim removed 8 bases at V and 5 bases at J, leaving 2 bases unmatched. This chain's CDR3 is CASGLAGEETQYF. Written as DNA, the CDR3 is TGTGCCAGCGGACTAGCGGGAGAGGAGACCCAGTACTTC.

This clonotype was detected a few times. This chain connects TRBV7-9 to TRBJ1-6; TRBD1 matches 7 bases. The CDR3 contains 15 residues. Looked up from germline, CDR1 is SEHNR and CDR2 is FQNEAQ (reference sequence). The V and J ends lost 9 bases and 7 bases, in that order; junction bases with no gene match: 12. In DNA form, the CDR3 reads TGTGCCAGTAGTTCTTCCGGGACAGCCAATTCACCCCTCCACTTT. Amino acids: CASSSSGTANSPLHF.

This chain joins TRBV14 and TRBJ2-2; D possibly matches TRBD1 or TRBD2 (6 bases each). The ends were cut back, 3 bases at V and 2 bases at J, with 16 bases in the middle. This CDR3 is 17 amino acids long. Germline CDR1 is SGHDN and CDR2 is FVKESK. The CDR3 DNA follows: TGTGCCAGCAGCCACCCACGAGGGGGGCAAAACACCGGGGAGCTGTTTTTT. Encoded protein: CASSHPRGGQNTGELFF.

The gene calls are TRBV28 and TRBJ2-7; D may correspond to TRBD1 or TRBD2 (5 bases each). V gave up 5 bases and J gave up 0 bases, with 14 bases separating them. The CDR3 has 15 amino acids. CDR1 MDHEN and CDR2 SYDVKM come from the germline V gene. CDR3 coding DNA: TGTGCCAGCAGTGTGCCGGGACGCAGCTCCTACGAGCAGTACTTC. Its protein product is CASSVPGRSSYEQYF.

This clonotype has ten or more counts. The CDR3 reads CASSSLAGAYNEQFF. The CDR3 nucleotides read TGTGCCAGCAGCTCTCTAGCGGGGGCCTACAATGAGCAGTTCTTC. This chain links TRBV7-3 with TRBJ2-1; 10 nucleotides agree with TRBD2. The ends lost 4 bases at V and 2 bases at J; junction bases unmatched: 2. Germline-derived CDR1 and CDR2 are SGHTA and FQGTGA. The CDR3 consists of 15 residues.

The chain links TRBV28 to TRBJ2-1, with D unclear. Germline values: CDR1 MDHEN, CDR2 SYDVKM. V dropped 7 bases and J dropped 0 bases, with 16 bases sitting between them. This CDR3 has 16 amino acids. The CDR3 DNA is TGTGCCAGCACCAATAGTTATGATCTCTCCTACAATGAGCAGTTCTTC. As protein: CASTNSYDLSYNEQFF.

The rearrangement joins TRBV2 to TRBJ2-2; 7 bases map to TRBD2. This CDR3 contains 16 residues. V was pared by 0 bases and J by 4 bases, with 5 bases of the junction left unmatched. Germline-derived CDR1 and CDR2 are SNHLY and FYNNEI. As DNA, the CDR3 is TGTGCCAGCAGTGAAGCGGCGGGAGCCCTCACCGGGGAGCTGTTTTTT. Translating gives CASSEAAGALTGELFF.

The V call is TRBV7-3, the J call TRBJ2-2, with D uncertain. Germline V gene sequence: CDR1 SGHTA, CDR2 FQGTGA. The length of the CDR3 is 13 residues. Trimming cost V 6 bases and J 0 bases, with 5 bases left between them. The CDR3, as DNA: TGTGCCAGCAGGATTGCGAACACCGGGGAGCTGTTTTTT. It encodes CASRIANTGELFF.

V gene TRBV18 combines with J gene TRBJ2-5, with 14 bases fitting TRBD2. The CDR3 is 16 residues long. Germline V lookup: CDR1 KGHSH, CDR2 LQKENI. Losses at the gene ends were 4 bases for V and 4 bases for J; bases not matched to a gene: 5. The CDR3 region is CASSLPGTSGRETQYF. The CDR3 bases are TGTGCCAGCTCACTTCCCGGGACTAGCGGGAGAGAGACCCAGTACTTC.

V gene TRBV6-2 or TRBV6-3 combines with J gene TRBJ2-1; D may match TRBD1 or TRBD2 (6 bases each). The J call is doubtful: the DNA matches TRBJ2-7 better. The CDR3 loop spans 13 amino acids. Germline V CDR1 and CDR2: MNHEY, SVGEGT. CDR3 region: CASGAGFGNEQYF. The DNA of the CDR3 is TGTGCCTCGGGGGCAGGGTTTGGGAATGAGCAGTACTTC.

The table lists this clonotype with many counts. This chain connects TRBV30 to TRBJ2-1; TRBD1 matches 7 bases. The ends lost 0 bases at V and 4 bases at J; junction bases unmatched: 3. This CDR3 spans 14 amino acids. Per germline, CDR1 GTSNPN and CDR2 SVGIG (reference sequence). The CDR3 region is CAWSVGRGYNEQFF. The CDR3 nucleotides read TGTGCCTGGAGTGTGGGCAGGGGGTACAATGAGCAGTTCTTC. The complete variable domain, with remaining parts taken from reference TRBV30 and TRBJ2-1, reads SQTIHQWPATLVQPVGSPLSLECTVEGTSNPNLYWYRQAAGRGLQLLFYSVGIGQISSEVPQNLSASRPQDRQFILSSKKLLLSDSGFYLCAWSVGRGYNEQFFGPGTRLTVL.

This clonotype was counted only a few times. The chain couples TRBV2 to TRBJ1-5; 7 positions match TRBD1. The CDR3 runs 15 residues. Germline V CDR1 and CDR2: SNHLY, FYNNEI. V shed 6 bases and J 3 bases; nucleotides not matched to a gene: 8. DNA of the CDR3: TGTGCCAGCAGAATAGACAGGGAAACCAATCAGCCCCAGCATTTT. Protein: CASRIDRETNQPQHF.

The V and J genes are TRBV7-2 and TRBJ1-5; tentative D call: TRBD1 (5 bases). The CDR3 consists of 15 residues. The V and J ends lost 1 base and 7 bases respectively, with 14 bases between them. Germline loops: CDR1 SGHTA, CDR2 FQGNSA. The CDR3, as DNA: TGTGCCAGCAGCTTAGGGGGGTCTTCCCGACAGCCCCAGCATTTT. Its translation is CASSLGGSSRQPQHF.

This clonotype was seen more than once but under ten times. The chain has TRBV20-1 and TRBJ1-2; D ambiguous. V was trimmed by 3 bases and J by 4 bases, leaving 15 bases between them. The germline gives CDR1 DFQATT, CDR2 SNEGSKA (reference sequence). The CDR3 consists of 14 residues. CDR3 nucleotide sequence: TGCAGTGCTAGTCACAGCACCTGGACCTATGGCTACACCTTC. It translates to CSASHSTWTYGYTF.

This chain connects TRBV7-9 to TRBJ1-5; 9 nucleotides line up with TRBD1. Germline loops: CDR1 SEHNR, CDR2 FQNEAQ (reference sequence). The CDR3 totals 15 residues. V dropped 5 bases and J dropped 6; count of bases not matched to a gene: 8. The CDR3 reads CASSLGQGRGQPQHF. The CDR3 region has the DNA TGTGCCAGCAGCCTCGGACAGGGGAGAGGTCAGCCCCAGCATTTT.

At least ten counts were recorded for this clonotype. V gene TRBV12-3 or TRBV12-4 combines with J gene TRBJ1-1, with D possibly matching TRBD1 (5 bases). The CDR3 contains 15 residues. V was clipped by 3 bases and J by 4 bases, with 15 bases between them. The CDR3 here is CASSFDSKRSTEAFF. The CDR3 DNA is TGTGCCAGCAGTTTTGACAGCAAAAGGAGCACTGAAGCTTTCTTT.

This clonotype was counted many times. The chain combines TRBV6-2 or TRBV6-3 with TRBJ1-1; D is unclear. The CDR3 contains 14 residues. Germline assignment: CDR1 MNHEY and CDR2 SVGEGT. The V end was cut by 6 bases, the J end by 1 base, with 12 bases between. The CDR3, as DNA: TGTGCCAGCAGCAAAGCTCCAGGGAACACTGAAGCTTTCTTT. Protein sequence: CASSKAPGNTEAFF.

This clonotype showed up just once. The gene calls are TRBV28 and TRBJ1-2, with 8 bases matching TRBD1. V dropped 6 bases and J dropped 8; count of bases not matched to a gene: 5. The CDR3 runs to 12 residues. Germline lookup yields CDR1 MDHEN and CDR2 SYDVKM. The CDR3: CASRQGVQGYTF. DNA for the CDR3: TGTGCCAGCAGACAGGGGGTCCAAGGCTACACCTTC.

V is TRBV12-3 or TRBV12-4 and J is TRBJ1-2; perhaps TRBD1 as D (5 bases). V was clipped by 2 bases and J by 0 bases, with 10 bases between them. This CDR3 is 15 amino acids long. The CDR3, as DNA: TGTGCCAGCAGTTTAAGACAGTCAGCTAACTATGGCTACACCTTC. Its translation is CASSLRQSANYGYTF.

At least ten counts were recorded for this clonotype. The chain employs TRBV18 and TRBJ2-7, with 12 bases fitting TRBD1. Germline assignment: CDR1 KGHSH and CDR2 LQKENI. CDR3 length: 15 residues. The V gene end was trimmed by 8 bases and the J gene end by 2 bases; junction bases not matched to a gene: 7. For the CDR3, the DNA is TGTGCCAGCAGCCCGGGACAGGGGGCCCCCTACGAGCAGTACTTC. Its protein product is CASSPGQGAPYEQYF.

The V gene is TRBV6-1, the J gene TRBJ2-1; TRBD2 matches at 7 bases. The CDR3 totals 12 residues. The V and J ends lost 3 bases and 9 bases, in that order; junction bases with no gene match: 2. Germline V gives CDR1 MNHNS, CDR2 SASEGT. Here the CDR3 DNA reads TGTGCCAGCAGTGAGGGGGGGGTTGAGCAGTTCTTC. It encodes CASSEGGVEQFF.